Below are 14 T cell receptor beta chains sequenced from a single sample in a study of cytomegalovirus exposure and HLA in healthy donors. Primers: 60 Vbeta forward and 13 Jbeta reverse. Assay used: immunoSEQ multiplex PCR; TCRdb lists only in-frame clones, some missing. In the table there are some 180,000 clones, over 65% of which are singletons. The sample taken for sequencing was PBMCs. Source of these receptors: a woman aged 55-70 years in good health and CMV-seropositive.

CDR3 in DNA: TGTGCCAGCAGTCAAGACCAGGGCTACAATCAGCCCCAGCATTTT. This gives the protein CASSQDQGYNQPQHF. V usage is TRBV7-2 and J usage is TRBJ1-5; D perhaps matches TRBD1 (5 bases). V lost 6 bases, J lost 3 bases, and 15 bases lay in between. The CDR3 loop spans 15 amino acids. Per the germline V gene, CDR1 is SGHTA and CDR2 is FQGNSA.

The chain has TRBV21-1 and TRBJ1-4; the table's D gene call, TRBD1, was not cross checked with the DNA. TRBV21-1 is listed as a pseudogene. CDR3 length: 14 residues. The CDR3 reads CASIRDRLHEKLFF. The CDR3 nucleotides are TGTGCCAGCATTCGGGACAGGCTTCATGAAAAACTGTTTTTT.

The chain links TRBV18 to TRBJ2-3; no definite D call. The CDR3 loop spans 16 amino acids. Trimming stripped 6 bases from V and 1 base from J, with 17 bases between. The germline gives CDR1 KGHSH, CDR2 LQKENI. CDR3 in amino acids: CASSPRQILGTDTQYF. In nucleotides, the CDR3 is TGTGCCAGCTCTCCCCGCCAGATATTGGGCACAGATACGCAGTATTTT.

The V and J genes are TRBV18 and TRBJ2-3, with D tentatively TRBD1 (6 bases). The length of the CDR3 is 13 residues. CDR1 and CDR2 (germline): KGHSH, LQKENI. V lost 2 bases and J lost 4, with 7 bases in between. Here the CDR3 reads CASSPEGADTQYF. Written as DNA, the CDR3 is TGTGCCAGCTCACCAGAGGGGGCAGATACGCAGTATTTT.

V gene TRBV5-1 combines with J gene TRBJ1-1; 7 positions agree with TRBD1. Losses at the gene ends were 2 bases for V and 0 bases for J; bases not matched to a gene: 7. CDR1 and CDR2 (germline): SGHRS, YFSETQ. CDR3 size: 16 residues. CDR3 coding DNA: TGCGCCAGCAGCTTAACGGGACAGAACCTGAACACTGAAGCTTTCTTT. Amino acid sequence: CASSLTGQNLNTEAFF. Full variable domain (outside the CDR3, taken from reference TRBV5-1 and TRBJ1-1): KAGVTQTPRYLIKTRGQQVTLSCSPISGHRSVSWYQQTPGQGLQFLFEYFSETQRNKGNFPGRFSGRQFSNSRSEMNVSTLELGDSALYLCASSLTGQNLNTEAFFGQGTRLTVV.

This clone was detected a few times. The V gene is TRBV27, the J gene TRBJ2-6; tentatively, D is TRBD1 (6 bases). The CDR3 length is 19 residues. V lost 4 bases, J lost 0 bases, and 19 bases lay in between. CDR1 is MNHEY and CDR2 is SMNVEV in the germline V gene (reference sequence). The CDR3 DNA follows: TGTGCCAGCAGTTCGGGGCTGGGCAGGGGAAGCTCTGGGGCCAACGTCCTGACTTTC. The encoded protein is CASSSGLGRGSSGANVLTF. The whole variable domain, remainder taken from reference TRBV27 and TRBJ2-6, is EAQVTQNPRYLITVTGKKLTVTCSQNMNHEYMSWYRQDPGLGLRQIYYSMNVEVTDKGDVPEGYKVSRKEKRNFPLILESPSPNQTSLYFCASSSGLGRGSSGANVLTFGAGSRLTVL.

This chain uses TRBV11-2 with TRBJ1-4; 9 positions match TRBD1. V trimming: 4 bases; J trimming: 5 bases; junction bases outside the gene matches: 5. Germline V gene sequence: CDR1 SGHAT, CDR2 FQNNGV. The CDR3 is 15 residues long. The CDR3, as DNA: TGTGCCAGCAGCTCAGGACAGGGGTGGAATGAAAAACTGTTTTTT. It encodes CASSSGQGWNEKLFF.

The V and J genes are TRBV6-6 and TRBJ2-7; 8 nucleotides match TRBD1. The CDR3 is made up of 15 amino acids. Losses at the gene ends were 6 bases for V and 3 bases for J; bases not matched to a gene: 10. Germline lookup yields CDR1 MNHNY and CDR2 SVGAGI (reference sequence). CDR3 sequence (DNA): TGTGCCAGCAGCCCCCTTGGGACAGGATACTACGAGCAGTACTTC. Its translation: CASSPLGTGYYEQYF.

The CDR3 region has the DNA TGTGCCAGCATCTCTACAGGGGACACCGGGGAGCTGTTTTTT. It is translated as CASISTGDTGELFF. The chain carries TRBV28 and TRBJ2-2, with 7 bases that match TRBD1. The V and J ends lost 7 bases and 3 bases, in that order; junction bases with no gene match: 5. The CDR3 consists of 14 residues. Germline values: CDR1 MDHEN, CDR2 SYDVKM.

The chain joins TRBV10-3 to TRBJ2-5; D gene unclear. The CDR3 is 11 residues long. V was trimmed by 4 bases and J by 7 bases, leaving 7 bases between them. Germline V gene data show CDR1 as ENHRY and CDR2 as SYGVKD. This CDR3 reads CAISVSGTQYF. Written as DNA, the CDR3 is TGTGCCATCAGTGTATCAGGGACCCAGTACTTC.

The rearrangement links TRBV28 to TRBJ1-1, with TRBD1 matching over 8 bases. V trimming: 7 bases; J trimming: 5 bases; junction bases outside the gene matches: 6. Germline loops: CDR1 MDHEN, CDR2 SYDVKM. The CDR3 extends over 13 amino acids. CDR3 protein: CASNTGGGTEAFF. The CDR3 bases are TGTGCCAGCAATACAGGGGGGGGGACTGAAGCTTTCTTT. Full variable domain (missing parts from reference TRBV28 and TRBJ1-1): DVKVTQSSRYLVKRTGEKVFLECVQDMDHENMFWYRQDPGLGLRLIYFSYDVKMKEKGDIPEGYSVSREKKERFSLILESASTNQTSMYLCASNTGGGTEAFFGQGTRLTVV.

This chain joins TRBV7-3 and TRBJ2-1, with D maybe TRBD1 (6 bases). V shed 0 bases and J shed 3 bases, with 12 bases lying between them. The V gene's germline CDR1 is SGHTA and CDR2 FQGTGA. The CDR3 is 16 amino acids. The CDR3 spells CASSLTEGRGYNEQFF. The CDR3, as DNA: TGTGCCAGCAGCTTAACAGAGGGCAGGGGCTACAATGAGCAGTTCTTC.

A single count supports this clone. The chain couples TRBV27 to TRBJ2-3; D possibly corresponds to TRBD2 (7 bases). In germline, CDR1 is MNHEY, CDR2 SMNVEV (reference sequence). The V end was cut by 7 bases, the J end by 4 bases, with 24 bases between. This CDR3 region has 17 residues. The CDR3 nucleotides are TGTGCCAGCACTTGGGGAGGGGGGGGGACTGTTCCAGATACGCAGTATTTT. This encodes CASTWGGGGTVPDTQYF.

The chain carries TRBV19 and TRBJ1-3, with 9 bases that match TRBD1. The CDR3 extends over 14 amino acids. The V gene's germline CDR1 is LNHDA and CDR2 SQIVND (reference sequence). Trimming took 7 bases from V and 4 from J; bases not matched to a gene: 5. Here the CDR3 DNA reads TGTGCCAGTAAGAGGACAGGGGAAGGAAACACCATATATTTT. Translating it yields CASKRTGEGNTIYF. The whole variable domain, filled in from reference TRBV19 and TRBJ1-3, reads DGGITQSPKYLFRKEGQNVTLSCEQNLNHDAMYWYRQDPGQGLRLIYYSQIVNDFQKGDIAEGYSVSREKKESFPLTVTSAQKNPTAFYLCASKRTGEGNTIYFGEGSWLTVV.